This is a list of T cell receptor beta chains from one sample in a study of cytotoxic CD8 clonotypes in ibrutinib-treated CLL. Clones were read by immunoSEQ multiplex PCR, and TCRdb kept only the in-frame ones, dropping some. The table has just over 35,000 clones, 60% to 80% seen once. The sample was PBMCs, taken at disease progression, from a patient treated with ibrutinib. The receptor source for this set is a human donor with chronic lymphocytic leukemia. Each CDR3 is given without its conserved first and last residue. Each record gives: D gene, J gene, V gene, CDR3 protein. D genes are given only for firm matches.

d_call: TRBD1
j_call: TRBJ1-5
v_call: TRBV19
cdr3_aa: ASSGRDRGLYSNQPQH

d_call: .
j_call: TRBJ2-1
v_call: TRBV1
cdr3_aa: TSSRPRLAGGPRNEQF

d_call: .
j_call: TRBJ1-1
v_call: TRBV25-1
cdr3_aa: ASSDPGAMNTEAF

d_call: TRBD2
j_call: TRBJ2-5
v_call: TRBV5-4
cdr3_aa: ASSLTTSGGRETQY

d_call: .
j_call: TRBJ2-5
v_call: TRBV15
cdr3_aa: ATSRGYQETQY

d_call: TRBD2
j_call: TRBJ2-5
v_call: TRBV29-1
cdr3_aa: SVAGTRPYQETQY

d_call: TRBD1
j_call: TRBJ1-1
v_call: TRBV6-1
cdr3_aa: ASSEYFGTANTEAF

d_call: .
j_call: TRBJ1-1
v_call: TRBV9
cdr3_aa: ASSVAWGVGTEAF

d_call: .
j_call: TRBJ1-1
v_call: TRBV5-5
cdr3_aa: ASSLRLQNTEAF

d_call: TRBD1
j_call: TRBJ1-2
v_call: TRBV19
cdr3_aa: ASSPTGGSGYT